The table lists the clone carrying this T cell receptor beta chain with a few counts. Its target is not known. Germline and junction disagree at one end, which may indicate a read error. Sequencing was performed with immunoSEQ multiplex PCR; in TCRdb, only in-frame clones are kept and a portion is missing. This table holds approximately 300,000 clones, around 84% found once. This specimen comes from a study of Ad26.COV2.S vaccination and SARS-CoV-2 variants. Findings and caveats of the study: Researchers cautioned that TCR breadth and depth analyses may have underestimated total T cell responses.

CDR1 and CDR2 from the germline V gene are SSHAT and FNYEAQ (reference sequence). CDR3 length: 18 amino acids. Specified treatment: some 20 received Ad26.COV2.S at low or high dose, single or two shots; several received placebo; per-sample allocation not given. Sample collection was performed on day 63 after the first vaccine or placebo injection. The input for sequencing was peripheral blood, taken in a trial of Ad26.COV2.S vaccine versus placebo. This TCR came from a person aged 18-60 years who received the Ad26.COV2.S COVID-19 vaccine or a placebo. The rearrangement joins TRBV7-7 to TRBJ1-1, with TRBD1 matching 9 bases. CDR3 region: CASSQSLTGGPRNTEAFF. As DNA, the CDR3 is TGTGCTAGCAGCCAATCGCTCACAGGGGGCCCGAGGAACACTGAAGCTTTCTTT. The full variable domain, its missing parts supplied by reference TRBV7-7 and TRBJ1-1, is GAGVSQSPRYKVTKRGQDVTLRCDPISSHATLYWYQQALGQGPEFLTYFNYEAQPDKSGLPSDRFSAERPEGSISTLTIQRTEQRDSAMYRCASSQSLTGGPRNTEAFFGQGTRLTVV.